Below, 8 T cell receptor beta chains from the same sample are listed, as sequenced in a study of blood T cell repertoires in COVID-19. Assay used: immunoSEQ multiplex PCR; TCRdb lists only in-frame clones, some missing. The sample shows approximately 180,000 clones, around 80% of them seen only once. Sequences were obtained from peripheral blood. The receptors stem from a middle-aged woman with COVID-19, enrolled during active disease.

At least ten counts were recorded for this clone. The chain is built from TRBV5-1 and TRBJ1-2; 7 bases map to TRBD1. This CDR3 spans 15 amino acids. Per germline, CDR1 SGHRS and CDR2 YFSETQ. The ends lost 4 bases at V and 7 bases at J; junction bases unmatched: 13. The CDR3 protein is CASSVSGQRPGGYTF. The CDR3 coding sequence is TGCGCCAGCAGCGTCTCGGGACAGCGCCCCGGTGGCTACACCTTC.

The J gene is TRBJ1-1, the V gene TRBV10-1; 8 nucleotides line up with TRBD1. The V gene's germline CDR1 is WNHNN and CDR2 SYGVQD (reference sequence). The CDR3 is 15 residues long. V was clipped by 5 bases and J by 4 bases; unmatched bases: 9. The CDR3 loop reads CASSLGQGGSTEAFF. In DNA form, the CDR3 reads TGCGCCAGCAGTCTAGGACAGGGAGGCAGCACTGAAGCTTTCTTT.

The chain combines TRBV6-6 with TRBJ1-2; maybe TRBD1 (6 bases). The CDR3 has 15 residues. CDR1 is MNHNY and CDR2 is SVGAGI in the germline V gene (reference sequence). Trimming took 5 bases from V and 2 from J, leaving 15 bases between them. The CDR3 reads CASSSQDQGNYGYTF. The CDR3 DNA reads as TGTGCCAGCAGTAGTCAGGACCAGGGGAACTATGGCTACACCTTC.

This chain uses TRBV7-9 with TRBJ2-7; D is undetermined. The length of the CDR3 is 13 residues. Germline V gene lookup returns CDR1 SEHNR and CDR2 FQNEAQ (reference sequence). Trimming took 3 bases from V and 7 from J, leaving 13 bases between them. Written as DNA, the CDR3 is TGTGCCAGCAGCTTCGTAACCCCGCGGGAGCAGTACTTC. As protein: CASSFVTPREQYF.

This clone was observed once. The V and J genes are TRBV6-5 and TRBJ2-1, with a tentative D call TRBD2 (6 bases). This CDR3 comprises 14 residues. In germline, CDR1 is MNHEY, CDR2 SVGAGI. Trimming took off 7 bases at V and 0 bases at J, with 10 bases between the two ends. CDR3 protein: CASTRGGSYNEQFF. The CDR3 nucleotides read TGTGCCAGCACAAGGGGAGGCTCCTACAATGAGCAGTTCTTC.

The CDR3 region is CASSIGTGRSGANVLTF. The DNA of the CDR3 is TGTGCCAGTAGTATAGGGACAGGTCGCTCTGGGGCCAACGTCCTGACTTTC. The genes are TRBV19 and TRBJ2-6; 7 nucleotides match TRBD1. This CDR3 has 17 amino acids. Germline CDR1 and CDR2: LNHDA and SQIVND (reference sequence). Trimming removed 1 base from V and 0 bases from J; junction bases left unmatched: 3.

The gene calls are TRBV9 and TRBJ2-7; the match to TRBD1 covers 7 bases. Germline lookup yields CDR1 SGDLS and CDR2 YYNGEE. This CDR3 is 14 amino acids long. The V segment lost 3 bases and the J segment 2 bases; nucleotides outside the gene matches: 5. In DNA, the CDR3 is TGTGCCAGCAGCGCACAGGGGACCCCCTACGAGCAGTACTTC. Protein: CASSAQGTPYEQYF.

This chain joins TRBV6-5 and TRBJ1-1, with 8 bases matching TRBD1. This CDR3 comprises 15 residues. CDR1 MNHEY and CDR2 SVGAGI come from the germline V gene. V trimming: 7 bases; J trimming: 6 bases; junction bases outside the gene matches: 13. The DNA for the CDR3 is TGTGCCAGCACCGCGAGGCAGGGGGCCTCCTCTGAAGCTTTCTTT. Its translation: CASTARQGASSEAFF.